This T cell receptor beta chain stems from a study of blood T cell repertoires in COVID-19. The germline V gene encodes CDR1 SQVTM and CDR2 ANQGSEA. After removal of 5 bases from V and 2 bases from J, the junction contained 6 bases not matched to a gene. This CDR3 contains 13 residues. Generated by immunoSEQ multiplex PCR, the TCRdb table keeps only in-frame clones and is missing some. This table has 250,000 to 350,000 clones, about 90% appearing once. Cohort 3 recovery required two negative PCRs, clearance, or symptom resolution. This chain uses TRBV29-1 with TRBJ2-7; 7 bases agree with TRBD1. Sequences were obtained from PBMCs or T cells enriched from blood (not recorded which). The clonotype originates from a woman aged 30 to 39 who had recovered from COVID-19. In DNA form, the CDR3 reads TGCAGCGTTTTCGGGACAGCTACCTACGAGCAGTACTTC. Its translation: CSVFGTATYEQYF.